This TCR beta chain was sequenced for a study of human T cells and chemical hapten exposure. Study context: Mostly female, the patients presented with alopecia areata, totalis or universalis. Study-wide points: Significantly greater numbers of large CDR3 similarity clusters came from expanded TCRs than from controls.

Noted time point: pre-sensitization, week 0. Stated treatment: therapeutic diphenylcyclopropenone sensitization with weekly scalp DPC. This clonotype has just a few counts. As yet, its antigen is unknown. Germline assignment: CDR1 SQVTM and CDR2 ANQGSEA. V shed 0 bases and J shed 8 bases, with 12 bases lying between them. The CDR3 sequence is 13 residues long. In TCRdb, the RACE reads were re-called with MiXCR into one record per CDR3 protein. The sample lists more than 300,000 distinct CDR3 sequences; approximately 5.8% were seen once. The TCR sequence derives from a woman younger than 30 with alopecia areata. Some clones in this sample may be carry-over from other donors' samples. V gene TRBV29-1 combines with J gene TRBJ2-3; D may be TRBD2 (6 bases). This sample comprised whole blood, obtained in connection with sensitization to the hapten diphenylcyclopropenone (DPC). DNA of the CDR3: TGCAGCGTTGAAGAGGGCGGGGCGGGTACGCAGTATTTT. This sequence encodes CSVEEGGAGTQYF.